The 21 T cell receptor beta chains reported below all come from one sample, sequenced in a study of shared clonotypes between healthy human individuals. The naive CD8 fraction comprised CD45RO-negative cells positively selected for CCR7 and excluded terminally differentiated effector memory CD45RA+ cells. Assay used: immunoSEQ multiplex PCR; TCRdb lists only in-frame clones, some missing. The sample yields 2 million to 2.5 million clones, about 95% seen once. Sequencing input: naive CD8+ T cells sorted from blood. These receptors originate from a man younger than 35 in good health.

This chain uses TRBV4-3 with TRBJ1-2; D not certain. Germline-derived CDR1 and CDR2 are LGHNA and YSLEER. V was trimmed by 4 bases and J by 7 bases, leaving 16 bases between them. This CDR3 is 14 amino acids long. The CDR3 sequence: CASSRVEGLGGYTF. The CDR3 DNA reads TGCGCCAGCAGCCGCGTAGAGGGTTTGGGTGGCTACACCTTC.

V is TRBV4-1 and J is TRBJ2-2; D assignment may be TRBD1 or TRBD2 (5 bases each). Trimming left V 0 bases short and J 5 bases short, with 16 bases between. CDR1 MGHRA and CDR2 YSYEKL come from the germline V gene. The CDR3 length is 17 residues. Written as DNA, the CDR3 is TGCGCCAGCAGCCAAGACCCCCCGGGACCACGTACCGGGGAGCTGTTTTTT. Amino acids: CASSQDPPGPRTGELFF.

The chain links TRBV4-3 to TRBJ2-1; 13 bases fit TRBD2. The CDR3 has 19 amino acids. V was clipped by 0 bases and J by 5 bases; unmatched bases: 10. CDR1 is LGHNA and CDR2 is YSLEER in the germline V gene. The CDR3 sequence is CASSQDRGLAGAPHNEQFF. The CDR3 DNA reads TGCGCCAGCAGCCAAGATCGAGGACTAGCGGGAGCTCCACACAATGAGCAGTTCTTC.

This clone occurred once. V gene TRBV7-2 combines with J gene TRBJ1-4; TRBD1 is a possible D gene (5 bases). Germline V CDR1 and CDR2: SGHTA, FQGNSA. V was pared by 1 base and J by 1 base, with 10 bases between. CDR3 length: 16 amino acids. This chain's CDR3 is CASSLGGGLTNEKLFF. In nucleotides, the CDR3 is TGTGCCAGCAGCTTAGGTGGGGGATTAACTAATGAAAAACTGTTTTTT. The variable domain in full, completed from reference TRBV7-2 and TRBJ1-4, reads GAGVSQSPSNKVTEKGKDVELRCDPISGHTALYWYRQSLGQGLEFLIYFQGNSAPDKSGLPSDRFSAERTGGSVSTLTIQRTQQEDSAVYLCASSLGGGLTNEKLFFGSGTQLSVL.

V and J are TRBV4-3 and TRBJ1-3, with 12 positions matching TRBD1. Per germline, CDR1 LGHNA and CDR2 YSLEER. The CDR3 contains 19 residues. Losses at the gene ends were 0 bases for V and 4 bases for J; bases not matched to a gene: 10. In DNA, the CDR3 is TGCGCCAGCAGCCAAGAGTTGGCCGGGACAGGGGGCCGAGGAAACACCATATATTTT. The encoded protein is CASSQELAGTGGRGNTIYF.

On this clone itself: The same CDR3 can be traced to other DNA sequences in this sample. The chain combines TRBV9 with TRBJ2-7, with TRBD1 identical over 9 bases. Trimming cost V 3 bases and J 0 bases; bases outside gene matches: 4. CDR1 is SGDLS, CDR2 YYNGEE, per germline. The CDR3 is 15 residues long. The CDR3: CASSGGQGSSYEQYF. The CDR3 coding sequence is TGTGCCAGCAGCGGGGGACAGGGAAGCTCCTACGAGCAGTACTTC.

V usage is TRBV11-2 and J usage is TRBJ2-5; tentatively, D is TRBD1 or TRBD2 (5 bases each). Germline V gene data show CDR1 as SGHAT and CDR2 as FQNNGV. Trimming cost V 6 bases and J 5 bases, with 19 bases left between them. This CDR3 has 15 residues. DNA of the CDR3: TGTGCCAGCAGTTCCGGGACGACAAAAGTGGAGACCCAGTACTTC. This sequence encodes CASSSGTTKVETQYF. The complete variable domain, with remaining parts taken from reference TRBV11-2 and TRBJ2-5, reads EAGVAQSPRYKIIEKRQSVAFWCNPISGHATLYWYQQILGQGPKLLIQFQNNGVVDDSQLPKDRFSAERLKGVDSTLKIQPAKLEDSAVYLCASSSGTTKVETQYFGPGTRLLVL.

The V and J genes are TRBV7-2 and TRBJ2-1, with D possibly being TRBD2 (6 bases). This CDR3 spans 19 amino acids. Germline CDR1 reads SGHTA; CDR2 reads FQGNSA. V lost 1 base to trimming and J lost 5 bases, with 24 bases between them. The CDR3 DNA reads TGTGCCAGCAGCTTAGAAATCTTTGGCGTGGGAGGACCCCACAATGAGCAGTTCTTC. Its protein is CASSLEIFGVGGPHNEQFF. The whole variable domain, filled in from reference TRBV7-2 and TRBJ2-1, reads GAGVSQSPSNKVTEKGKDVELRCDPISGHTALYWYRQSLGQGLEFLIYFQGNSAPDKSGLPSDRFSAERTGGSVSTLTIQRTQQEDSAVYLCASSLEIFGVGGPHNEQFFGPGTRLTVL.

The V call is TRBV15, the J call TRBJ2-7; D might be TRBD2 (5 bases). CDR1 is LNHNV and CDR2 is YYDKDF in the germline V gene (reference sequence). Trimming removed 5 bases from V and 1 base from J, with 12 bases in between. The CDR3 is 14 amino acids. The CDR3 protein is CATSEGWTSYEQYF. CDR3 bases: TGTGCCACCAGCGAAGGGTGGACTTCCTACGAGCAGTACTTC.

Written as DNA, the CDR3 is TGTGCCAGCAGTTCAGAGGGACTAGCAGACACCGGGGAGCTGTTTTTT. This encodes CASSSEGLADTGELFF. The chain recombines TRBV27 with TRBJ2-2, with 9 bases aligning to TRBD2. This CDR3 has 16 amino acids. With 4 bases clipped from V and 3 bases from J, the junction kept 6 bases outside the gene matches. Germline CDR1 MNHEY, CDR2 SMNVEV (reference sequence).

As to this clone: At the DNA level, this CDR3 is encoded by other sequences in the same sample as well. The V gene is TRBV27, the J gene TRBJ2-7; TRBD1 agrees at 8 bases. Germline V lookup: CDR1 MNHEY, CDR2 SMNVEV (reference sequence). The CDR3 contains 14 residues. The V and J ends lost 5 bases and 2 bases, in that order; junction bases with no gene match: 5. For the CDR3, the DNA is TGTGCCAGCAGTCTAGGACAGGGTGCCTACGAGCAGTACTTC. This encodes CASSLGQGAYEQYF.

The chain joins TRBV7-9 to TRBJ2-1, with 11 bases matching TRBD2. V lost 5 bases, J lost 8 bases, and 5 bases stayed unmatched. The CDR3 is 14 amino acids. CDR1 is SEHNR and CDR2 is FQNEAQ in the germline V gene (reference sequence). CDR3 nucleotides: TGTGCCAGCAGCATTAGCGGGGGGGCTTATGAGCAGTTCTTC. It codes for CASSISGGAYEQFF.

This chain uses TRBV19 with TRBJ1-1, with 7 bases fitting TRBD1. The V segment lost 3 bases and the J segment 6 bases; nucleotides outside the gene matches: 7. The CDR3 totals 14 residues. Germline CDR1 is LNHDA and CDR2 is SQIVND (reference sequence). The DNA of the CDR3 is TGTGCCAGTAGTATGAGCTCCGGGACAGCTGAAGCTTTCTTT. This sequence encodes CASSMSSGTAEAFF.

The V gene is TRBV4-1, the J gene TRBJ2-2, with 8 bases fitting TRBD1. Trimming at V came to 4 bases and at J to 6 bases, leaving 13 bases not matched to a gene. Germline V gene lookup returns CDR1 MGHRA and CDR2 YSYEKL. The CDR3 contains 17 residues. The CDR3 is CASSLTDRTGFSGELFF. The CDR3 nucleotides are TGCGCCAGCAGCCTCACAGACAGGACAGGGTTTTCCGGGGAGCTGTTTTTT.

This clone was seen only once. In DNA form, the CDR3 reads TGTGCCACCGGGGCAGGGAGCGCCTACGAGCAGTACTTC. This sequence encodes CATGAGSAYEQYF. V gene TRBV5-4 combines with J gene TRBJ2-7; D may be TRBD1 or TRBD2 (5 bases each). Trimming took 9 bases from V and 2 from J, leaving 15 bases between them. The CDR3 contains 13 residues. CDR1 SGHNT and CDR2 YYREEE come from the germline V gene (reference sequence).

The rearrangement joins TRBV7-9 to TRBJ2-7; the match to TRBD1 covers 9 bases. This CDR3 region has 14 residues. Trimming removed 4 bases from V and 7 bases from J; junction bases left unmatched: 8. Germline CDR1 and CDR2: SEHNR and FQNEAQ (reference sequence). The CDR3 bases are TGTGCCAGCAGCTCCCGGGACAGGGTTGGGGAGCAGTACTTC. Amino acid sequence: CASSSRDRVGEQYF.

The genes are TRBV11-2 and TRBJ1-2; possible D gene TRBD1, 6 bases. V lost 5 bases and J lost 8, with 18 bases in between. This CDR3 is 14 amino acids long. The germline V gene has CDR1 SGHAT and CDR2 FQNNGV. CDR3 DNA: TGTGCCAGCAGCCCCTCAGGAGGGGGGAGAGGCTACACCTTC. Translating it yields CASSPSGGGRGYTF. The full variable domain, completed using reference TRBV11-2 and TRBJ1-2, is EAGVAQSPRYKIIEKRQSVAFWCNPISGHATLYWYQQILGQGPKLLIQFQNNGVVDDSQLPKDRFSAERLKGVDSTLKIQPAKLEDSAVYLCASSPSGGGRGYTFGSGTRLTVV.

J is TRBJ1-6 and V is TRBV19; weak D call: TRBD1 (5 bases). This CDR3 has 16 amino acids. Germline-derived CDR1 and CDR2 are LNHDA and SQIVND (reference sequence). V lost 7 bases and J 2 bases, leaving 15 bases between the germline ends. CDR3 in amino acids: CASTETAGTYNSPLHF. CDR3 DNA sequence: TGTGCCAGTACCGAGACGGCAGGGACCTATAATTCACCCCTCCACTTT.

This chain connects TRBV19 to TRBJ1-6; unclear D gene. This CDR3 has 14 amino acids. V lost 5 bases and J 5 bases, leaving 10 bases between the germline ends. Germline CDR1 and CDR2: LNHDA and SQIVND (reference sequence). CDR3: CASSPRENNSPLHF. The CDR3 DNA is TGTGCCAGTAGTCCCCGGGAGAATAATTCACCCCTCCACTTT.

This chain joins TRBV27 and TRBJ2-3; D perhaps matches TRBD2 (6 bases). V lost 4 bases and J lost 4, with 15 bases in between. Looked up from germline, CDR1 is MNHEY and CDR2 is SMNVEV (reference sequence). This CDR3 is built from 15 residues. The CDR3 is CASSSRLERADTQYF. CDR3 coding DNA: TGTGCCAGCAGTTCACGACTAGAAAGGGCAGATACGCAGTATTTT.

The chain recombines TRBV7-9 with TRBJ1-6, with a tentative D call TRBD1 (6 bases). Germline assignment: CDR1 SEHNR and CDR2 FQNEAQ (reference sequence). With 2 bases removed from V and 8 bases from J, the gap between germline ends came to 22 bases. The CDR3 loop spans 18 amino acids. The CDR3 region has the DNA TGTGCCAGCAGCTTAAGGGACATAACCTTCAGTGGGGATTCACCCCTCCACTTT. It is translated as CASSLRDITFSGDSPLHF.